The clone carrying this TCR beta chain was observed a handful of times. As yet, its antigen is unknown. TCRdb processed the RT-PCR reads anew with MiXCR; each CDR3 protein has one entry. This sample has about 620,000 distinct CDR3 sequences, with 10% to 15% found just once. This sample was included in a study of response to subunit inactivated influenza vaccine. Study-wide points: Authors suggested that a seasonal influenza vaccination recruits few new T cells each time.

Germline V gene data show CDR1 as SGHTA and CDR2 as FQGNSA. V trimming: 6 bases; J trimming: 5 bases; junction bases outside the gene matches: 7. CDR3 length: 14 amino acids. The receptor's source is a man aged 50-60 years who received an inactivated influenza vaccine. Sequences were derived from PBMCs from blood, sampled on the day of vaccination. The V call is TRBV7-2, the J call TRBJ1-2, with TRBD1 matching 9 bases. CDR3 loop: CASSHGQGFYGYTF. In DNA, the CDR3 is TGTGCCAGCAGTCATGGACAGGGGTTTTATGGCTACACCTTC.